The clone carrying this T cell receptor beta chain was observed a few times. The entry originates in a study of T-cell memory formation after mild COVID-19. Germline CDR1 is SQVTM and CDR2 is ANQGSEA. The junction had 9 bases not matched to a gene; V was cut back by 7 bases and J by 2 bases. The CDR3 extends over 14 amino acids. TCRdb analysed the 5' RACE reads with MiXCR anew, one entry per CDR3 protein. The table records around 140,000 distinct CDR3 sequences, less than 20% of them present only once. The chain has TRBV29-1 and TRBJ1-1; 8 bases are shared with TRBD1. What was sequenced was PBMCs or a T cell subset sorted from them (not recorded which). The TCR sequence derives from an adult woman who had mild COVID-19 (a few samples of this study predate the infection). Cell type and time point are not known. The CDR3 is CSAGQGSFNTEAFF. DNA for the CDR3: TGCAGCGCCGGACAGGGATCATTTAACACTGAAGCTTTCTTT.